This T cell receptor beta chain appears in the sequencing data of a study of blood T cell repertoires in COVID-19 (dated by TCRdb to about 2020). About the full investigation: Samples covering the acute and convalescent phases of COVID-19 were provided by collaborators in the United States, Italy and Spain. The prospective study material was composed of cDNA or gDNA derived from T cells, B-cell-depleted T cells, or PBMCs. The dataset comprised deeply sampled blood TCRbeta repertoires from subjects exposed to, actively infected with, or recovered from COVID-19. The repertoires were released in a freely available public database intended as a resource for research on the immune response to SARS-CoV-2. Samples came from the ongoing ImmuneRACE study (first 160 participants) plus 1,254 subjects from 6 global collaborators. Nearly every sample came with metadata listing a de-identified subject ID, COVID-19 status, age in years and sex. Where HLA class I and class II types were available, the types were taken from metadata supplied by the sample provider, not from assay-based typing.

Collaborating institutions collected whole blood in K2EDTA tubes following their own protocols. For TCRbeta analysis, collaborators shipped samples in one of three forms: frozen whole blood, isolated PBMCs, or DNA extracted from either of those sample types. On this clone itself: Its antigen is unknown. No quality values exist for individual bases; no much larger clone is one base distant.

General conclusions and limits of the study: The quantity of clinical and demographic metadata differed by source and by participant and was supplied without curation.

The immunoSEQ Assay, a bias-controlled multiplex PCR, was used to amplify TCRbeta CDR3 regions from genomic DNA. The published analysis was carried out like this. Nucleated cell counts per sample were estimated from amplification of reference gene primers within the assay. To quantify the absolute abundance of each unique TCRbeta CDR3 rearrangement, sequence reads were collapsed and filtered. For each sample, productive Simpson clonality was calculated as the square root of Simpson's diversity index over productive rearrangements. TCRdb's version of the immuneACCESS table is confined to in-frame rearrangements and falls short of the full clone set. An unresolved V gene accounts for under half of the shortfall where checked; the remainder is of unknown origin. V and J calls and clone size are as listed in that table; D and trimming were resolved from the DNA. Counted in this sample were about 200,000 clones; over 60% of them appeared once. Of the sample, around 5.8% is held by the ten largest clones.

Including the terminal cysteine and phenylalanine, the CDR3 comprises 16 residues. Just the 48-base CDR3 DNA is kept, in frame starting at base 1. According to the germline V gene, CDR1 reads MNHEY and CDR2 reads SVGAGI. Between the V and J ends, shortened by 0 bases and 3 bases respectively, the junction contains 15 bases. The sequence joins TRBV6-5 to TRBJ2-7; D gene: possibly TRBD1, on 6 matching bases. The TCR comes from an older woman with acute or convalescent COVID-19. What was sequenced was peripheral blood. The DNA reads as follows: TGTGCCAGCAGTTACTCGATACCCCGGGACAACTACGAGCAGTACTTC. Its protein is CASSYSIPRDNYEQYF.